This T cell receptor (beta chain) emerged from a study of CD8+ T cells in alopecia areata. Whole-study findings and limits: Many expanded lesional clones persisted in scalp and blood during tofacitinib. Scalp clonality, together with expanded CD8+ clones among the top 100, fell significantly with tofacitinib.

cDNA reverse transcribed from extracted RNA served as the sequencing template. Using immunoSEQ multiplex PCR, the repertoire was profiled, and TCRdb retains in-frame clones only, with some absent. The sample carries roughly 100,000 clones, under 70% recorded once. A note on this clone: Its target is not known.

The treatment: oral pan-JAK inhibitor, 5-10 mg twice daily. Here the sequenced sample was CD8+ T cells sorted from blood, taken at week 4, from a patient treated with tofacitinib. This clonotype was sampled from a human donor with alopecia areata.

The CDR3 bases are TGTGCCAGCAGCTTAGTGATAGCGGAGCAGTTCTTC. Protein sequence: CASSLVIAEQFF. This sequence joins TRBV7-9 and TRBJ2-1; D possibly corresponds to TRBD2 (5 bases). Germline assignment: CDR1 SEHNR and CDR2 FQNEAQ (reference sequence). This CDR3 region has 12 residues. The germline V and J ends were trimmed by 1 base and 10 bases, with 8 bases remaining between them.